This T cell receptor (beta chain) was observed in a study of response to subunit inactivated influenza vaccine. Study-wide points: A suggestion made by the authors is that each seasonal influenza vaccination recruits few new T cells.

This clonotype came up many times. Its antigen is unknown. CDR1 and CDR2 (germline): MDHEN, SYDVKM. The CDR3 is 13 residues long. Trimming pared 3 bases from V and 1 base from J, leaving 6 bases between. TCRdb recomputed calls from the RT-PCR reads with MiXCR, one row per CDR3 protein. This table has approximately 170,000 distinct CDR3 sequences, 13% to 15% appearing once. This specimen was CD8+ T cells sorted from PBMCs, taken around 5 days after vaccination. This TCR was recovered from a man aged 45-65 years who received an inactivated influenza vaccine. The rearrangement joins TRBV28 to TRBJ1-1, with D uncertain. The CDR3 bases are TGTGCCAGCAGTTTTCGGACGAACACTGAAGCTTTCTTT. Protein: CASSFRTNTEAFF.